The entry that follows covers one T cell receptor beta chain sequence. As a fraction of the sample, this clonotype is hyperexpanded (1% or more). There is no known antigen for this receptor. At one boundary the junction diverges from the germline segment, which might be a read error. The CDR3 spans 15 residues, from the cysteine through the phenylalanine. This entry keeps only the CDR3 DNA: 45 bases, framed from base 1. The germline V gene encodes CDR1 LGHNA and CDR2 YNFKEQ. Reads for this sample came from an Illumina MiSeq. TCRdb ran its own pipeline on the public reads, namely fastp trimming at Q25 and MiXCR clone calling, and kept in-frame beta chains. Rows are unified per CDR3 protein, each entry keeping the most common DNA and genes. The sample yields some 1,900 distinct CDR3 sequences; approximately 8% were counted once. Clones ranked in the top ten supply about 12% of the sample. This specimen comes from a study.

This receptor was obtained from a human donor with rheumatoid arthritis. Sequenced sample: CD4+ T cells from peripheral blood. This receptor chain uses TRBV4-2 and TRBJ2-3; TRBD2 is a weak D gene call, 5 bases matching. The CDR3 has the sequence CASSQDSTIGDTQYF. DNA sequence: TGCGCCAGCAGCCAAGACTCGACTATCGGTGATACGCAGTATTTT.